Below, 13 T cell receptor beta chains from the same sample are listed, as sequenced in a study of beta chain features in type 1 diabetes. These receptors have no known antigen. Study conclusions and caveats: For Type 1 diabetes patients, all four CD4+ subsets carried TCRB CDR3s that were moderately but significantly shorter.

Of the isolated RNA, all was reverse transcribed, and so the sequenced material was expressed TCRB transcripts. The data were produced by immunoSEQ multiplex PCR, yet TCRdb's version contains in-frame clones alone and is incomplete. The sample shows approximately 160,000 clones, more than 60% of them seen only once. The specimen was naive CD4+ T cells from blood. The receptor source for this set is a man under 40 with type 1 diabetes.

This chain joins TRBV29-1 and TRBJ2-7; D is perhaps TRBD1 (5 bases). Deletions cut 5 bases from V and 10 bases from J, with 18 bases between. Germline assignment: CDR1 SQVTM and CDR2 ANQGSEA. There are 12 residues in the CDR3. CDR3 nucleotides: TGCAGCGTTAGCGAGGACAACCGTCGTCAGTACTTC. Amino acid sequence: CSVSEDNRRQYF.

In this sample, this clone turned up a few times. The chain's CDR3 is CASNLAGAQETQYF. In DNA form, the CDR3 reads TGTGCCAGCAATCTAGCGGGGGCCCAAGAGACCCAGTACTTC. The chain combines TRBV28 with TRBJ2-5, with 10 bases that match TRBD2. CDR1 MDHEN and CDR2 SYDVKM come from the germline V gene. The V segment lost 7 bases and the J segment 1 base; nucleotides outside the gene matches: 3. The CDR3 loop spans 14 amino acids.

This clone was recorded only once. The genes are TRBV7-9 and TRBJ2-5; D gene uncertain. Between the trimmed V and J ends, which lost 1 base and 1 base, there was a span of 10 bases. Germline V CDR1 and CDR2: SEHNR, FQNEAQ (reference sequence). The CDR3 has 15 amino acids. The DNA for the CDR3 is TGTGCCAGCAGCTTAGATGTTTCTTTCCAAGAGACCCAGTACTTC. Translation gives CASSLDVSFQETQYF.

This clone was seen a handful of times. The sample has other DNA sequences that encode this CDR3 too. The J gene is TRBJ2-3, the V gene TRBV5-1; no clear D gene. CDR3 length: 11 amino acids. V was clipped by 1 base and J by 4 bases, with 1 base between them. Germline CDR1 SGHRS, CDR2 YFSETQ. The CDR3 is CASSLSDTQYF. Here the CDR3 DNA reads TGCGCCAGCAGCTTGTCAGATACGCAGTATTTT.

DNA for the CDR3: TGTGCCAGCAGCTTCCTGTTGGAGCCGGTGAATGAAAAACTGTTTTTT. Translated, it gives CASSFLLEPVNEKLFF. The gene calls are TRBV5-6 and TRBJ1-4; unclear D gene. Germline CDR1 reads SGHDT; CDR2 reads YYEEEE. The CDR3 length is 16 residues. With 2 bases removed from V and 5 bases from J, the gap between germline ends came to 16 bases.

The chain couples TRBV2 to TRBJ2-5, with TRBD1 matching over 7 bases. CDR3 length equals 15 residues. Germline CDR1 is SNHLY and CDR2 is FYNNEI. Germline trimming cut 6 bases from V and 4 bases from J; bases unmatched to any gene: 11. CDR3 in DNA: TGTGCCAGCAGAGCTATACAGGGGCAGGGAGAGACCCAGTACTTC. It specifies CASRAIQGQGETQYF. The variable domain in full, with the rest retrieved from reference TRBV2 and TRBJ2-5, is EPEVTQTPSHQVTQMGQEVILRCVPISNHLYFYWYRQILGQKVEFLVSFYNNEISEKSEIFDDQFSVERPDGSNFTLKIRSTKLEDSAMYFCASRAIQGQGETQYFGPGTRLLVL.

The rearrangement joins TRBV29-1 to TRBJ1-4; D is unclear. Looked up from germline, CDR1 is SQVTM and CDR2 is ANQGSEA. The CDR3 length is 11 residues. V was trimmed by 3 bases and J by 8 bases, leaving 7 bases between them. The chain's CDR3 is CSVEAVEKLFF. Written as DNA, the CDR3 is TGCAGCGTTGAGGCGGTGGAAAAACTGTTTTTT.

V is TRBV29-1 and J is TRBJ1-4; D not resolved. The CDR3 extends over 14 amino acids. Trimming shortened V by 3 bases and J by 4 bases, and 12 bases separated the two germline ends. The germline V gene has CDR1 SQVTM and CDR2 ANQGSEA. The CDR3 DNA is TGCAGCGTTGATTCCGGCGGAGATAATGAAAAACTGTTTTTT. Residues: CSVDSGGDNEKLFF.

The chain recombines TRBV13 with TRBJ2-7, with 8 bases that match TRBD1. The CDR3 has 14 amino acids. Germline V lookup: CDR1 PRHDT, CDR2 FYEKMQ (reference sequence). With 6 bases clipped from V and 3 bases from J, the junction kept 7 bases outside the gene matches. The CDR3 sequence: CASSRRTGHYEQYF. CDR3 sequence (DNA): TGTGCCAGCAGTCGCAGGACAGGGCACTACGAGCAGTACTTC.

This clone was seen a few times. V is TRBV30 and J is TRBJ2-5; 9 positions agree with TRBD1. The germline V gene encodes CDR1 GTSNPN and CDR2 SVGIG (reference sequence). The CDR3 contains 15 residues. J was trimmed by 2 bases and V by 0 bases; bases with no gene match: 4. The DNA for the CDR3 is TGTGCCTGGAGTGTACCGACAGGGGGTCAAGAGACCCAGTACTTC. It encodes CAWSVPTGGQETQYF.

This rearrangement joins TRBV25-1 to TRBJ1-6; 7 bases match TRBD1. Germline V gene data show CDR1 as MGHDK and CDR2 as SYGVNS. The CDR3 spans 15 residues. The J segment lost 5 bases and the V segment lost 4 bases, leaving 5 bases of the junction unmatched. The DNA for the CDR3 is TGTGCCAGCAGTGTGATGGGACAGAATAATTCACCCCTCCACTTT. This encodes CASSVMGQNNSPLHF.

The chain joins TRBV6-5 to TRBJ2-7; 8 bases align to TRBD1. The V gene's germline CDR1 is MNHEY and CDR2 SVGAGI. Trimming took 6 bases from V and 9 from J; bases not matched to a gene: 4. There are 11 residues in the CDR3. The CDR3 sequence: CASSPGQGQYF. The CDR3 DNA reads as TGTGCCAGCAGCCCCGGACAGGGGCAGTACTTC.

The genes are TRBV2 and TRBJ2-1; unclear D gene. Per the germline V gene, CDR1 is SNHLY and CDR2 is FYNNEI. This CDR3 comprises 13 residues. The germline V and J ends were trimmed by 9 bases and 0 bases, with 9 bases remaining between them. This CDR3 is CARSRSSYNEQFF. The DNA of the CDR3 is TGTGCCAGGTCCCGGAGCTCCTACAATGAGCAGTTCTTC.